The 9 T cell receptor beta chains below come from one sample, sequenced in a study of CD8+CD57+ T cells in acquired aplastic anemia. Sequenced patients had shown CD8+CD57+ cell expansion by flow cytometry. Profiles of TCR beta VDJ and CDR3 were generated from a genomic DNA template. TCRdb reanalysed the reads using MiXCR and keeps one entry per CDR3 protein. The repertoire holds 150,000 to 200,000 distinct CDR3 sequences, roughly 50% seen once, with 2.5% to 3.5% in the top ten. Sample: sorted CD4+, CD8+, or CD8+CD57+ T cells (not recorded which) from PBMCs. The receptor source for this set is a human donor with aplastic anemia.

There are many counts of this clonotype. V and J are TRBV5-5 and TRBJ2-7; possibly TRBD2 for D (6 bases). With 3 bases removed from V and 5 bases from J, the gap between germline ends came to 15 bases. The germline V gene has CDR1 SGHKS and CDR2 YYEKEE (reference sequence). The CDR3 sequence is 14 residues long. The CDR3 DNA is TGTGCCAGCAGCTCCCCCGGAGGGAGCGACGAGCAGTACTTC. Translation gives CASSSPGGSDEQYF.

For this clonotype: Without the conserved terminal phenylalanine or tryptophan, this CDR3 likely stems from a read error. This rearrangement joins TRBV10-3 to TRBJ2-3, with 12 nucleotides matching TRBD2. Germline V CDR1 and CDR2: ENHRY, SYGVKD. The CDR3 is 15 amino acids. The V gene end was trimmed by 4 bases and the J gene end by 6 bases; junction bases not matched to a gene: 5. Here the CDR3 reads CAISGLAGGKDTQYS. As DNA, the CDR3 is TGTGCCATCAGTGGGCTAGCGGGGGGGAAGGATACGCAGTATTCT.

The rearrangement joins TRBV7-9 to TRBJ1-2; D gene ambiguous. Germline V gene lookup returns CDR1 SEHNR and CDR2 FQNEAQ (reference sequence). This CDR3 is built from 13 residues. Trimming took 6 bases from V and 5 from J, leaving 13 bases between them. As DNA, the CDR3 is TGTGCCAGCAGTTTAATCCAGGAATATGGCTACACCTTC. Amino acids: CASSLIQEYGYTF. Together with reference TRBV7-9 and TRBJ1-2, the CDR3 gives the full variable domain: DTGVSQNPRHKITKRGQNVTFRCDPISEHNRLYWYRQTLGQGPEFLTYFQNEAQLEKSRLLSDRFSAERPKGSFSTLEIQRTEQGDSAMYLCASSLIQEYGYTFGSGTRLTVV.

This clonotype was seen many times. The J gene is TRBJ2-1, the V gene TRBV11-2; 7 positions match TRBD1. CDR1 is SGHAT and CDR2 is FQNNGV in the germline V gene. With 5 bases clipped from V and 4 bases from J, the junction kept 11 bases outside the gene matches. This CDR3 has 16 residues. This chain's CDR3 is CASSQQPGQLYNEQFF. CDR3 coding DNA: TGTGCCAGCAGCCAACAACCGGGACAGCTTTACAATGAGCAGTTCTTC. Supplemented by reference TRBV11-2 and TRBJ2-1, the full variable domain reads EAGVAQSPRYKIIEKRQSVAFWCNPISGHATLYWYQQILGQGPKLLIQFQNNGVVDDSQLPKDRFSAERLKGVDSTLKIQPAKLEDSAVYLCASSQQPGQLYNEQFFGPGTRLTVL.

The sample holds many counts of this clonotype. The chain is built from TRBV6-5 and TRBJ2-3; possible D gene TRBD2, 6 bases. The CDR3 covers 14 residues. CDR1 is MNHEY, CDR2 SVGAGI, per germline. The germline V and J ends were trimmed by 4 bases and 2 bases, with 10 bases remaining between them. In DNA, the CDR3 is TGTGCCAGCAGTTCGGGACTGCACACAGATACGCAGTATTTT. Protein product: CASSSGLHTDTQYF.

V and J are TRBV7-2 and TRBJ1-1; 7 bases are a match to TRBD1. V gave up 5 bases and J gave up 7 bases; unmatched junction bases: 4. The CDR3 contains 12 residues. Germline CDR1 and CDR2: SGHTA and FQGNSA. CDR3 DNA: TGTGCCAGCAGCGCGGGACAGCGTGAAGCTTTCTTT. This translates into CASSAGQREAFF.

This chain uses TRBV2 with TRBJ2-3; 8 bases are shared with TRBD1. Germline loops: CDR1 SNHLY, CDR2 FYNNEI. Unmatched junction bases numbered 1, after V lost 2 bases and J lost 0 bases. The CDR3 runs 15 residues. CDR3 nucleotides: TGTGCCAGCAGTGAATGGACAGGGAGCACAGATACGCAGTATTTT. The encoded protein is CASSEWTGSTDTQYF. The entire variable domain, with the rest obtained from reference TRBV2 and TRBJ2-3, is as follows: EPEVTQTPSHQVTQMGQEVILRCVPISNHLYFYWYRQILGQKVEFLVSFYNNEISEKSEIFDDQFSVERPDGSNFTLKIRSTKLEDSAMYFCASSEWTGSTDTQYFGPGTRLTVL.

The chain links TRBV20-1 to TRBJ1-3; D not resolved. The CDR3 is 14 residues long. Deletions cut 5 bases from V and 4 bases from J, with 15 bases between. CDR1 is DFQATT and CDR2 is SNEGSKA in the germline V gene (reference sequence). The CDR3 spells CSAPRKEGGNTIYF. The CDR3, as DNA: TGCAGTGCTCCAAGAAAGGAAGGAGGAAACACCATATATTTT.

As regards this clonotype: At one end, the junction sequence differs from germline, possibly due to a read error. The gene calls are TRBV7-8 and TRBJ2-7; possible D gene TRBD1, 6 bases. Germline loops: CDR1 SGHVS, CDR2 FQNEAQ. This CDR3 comprises 15 residues. Here the CDR3 DNA reads TGTGCCAGCAGCTTAGTACAGGGACCTTCCTACGAGCAGCACTTC. Encoded protein: CASSLVQGPSYEQHF.